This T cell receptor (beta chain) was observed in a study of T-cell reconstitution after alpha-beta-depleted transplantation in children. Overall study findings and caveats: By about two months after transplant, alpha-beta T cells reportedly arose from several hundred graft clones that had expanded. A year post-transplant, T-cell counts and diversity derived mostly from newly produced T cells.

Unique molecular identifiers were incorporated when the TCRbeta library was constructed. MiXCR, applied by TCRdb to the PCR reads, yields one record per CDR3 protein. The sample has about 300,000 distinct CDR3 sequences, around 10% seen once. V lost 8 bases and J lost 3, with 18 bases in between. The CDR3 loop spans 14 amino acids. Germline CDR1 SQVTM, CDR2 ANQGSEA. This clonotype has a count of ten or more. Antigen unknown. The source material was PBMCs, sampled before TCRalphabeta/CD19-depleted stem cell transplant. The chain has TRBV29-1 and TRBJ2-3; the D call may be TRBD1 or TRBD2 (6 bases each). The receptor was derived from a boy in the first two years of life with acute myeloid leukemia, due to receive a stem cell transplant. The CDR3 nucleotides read TGCAGCACGAGGAGGGGGTCTCTAACAGATACGCAGTATTTT. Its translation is CSTRRGSLTDTQYF.